This T cell receptor (beta chain) comes out of a study of a mutant IDH1 vaccine in newly diagnosed glioma. About the research overall: Vaccination of patients was performed eight times, in weeks 1, 3, 5, 7, 11, 15, 19 and 23. Vaccination started 4-6 weeks after radiotherapy alone, or with temozolomide cycles. Treated individuals were around 62% male and roughly 40% female, averaging 40.4 years of age.

The time point was: week 11, during vaccination. One vaccine dose held 300 ug of mutant IDH1 20-mer peptide and came with topical imiquimod. Generated by immunoSEQ multiplex PCR, the TCRdb table keeps only in-frame clones and is missing some. The sample shows roughly 120,000 clones, 85% to 90% of them seen only once. Details on this clone: Antigen: not known.

Study-level results: Of all patients, around 93% showed vaccine-induced immune responses.

V was shortened by 5 bases and J by 1 base, with 18 bases between the two germline ends. Germline CDR1 reads GTSNPN; CDR2 reads SVGIG (reference sequence). The CDR3 runs 16 residues. The TCR comes from a woman between 50 and 59 years old with glioma. Here the sequenced sample was PBMCs, taken from a glioma patient whose treatment included an IDH1 peptide vaccine. The V and J genes are TRBV30 and TRBJ1-5, with D possibly TRBD1 on 5 matching bases. Here the CDR3 DNA reads TGTGCCTGGTCCCGGGACGAAAAAAAAAGCAATCAGCCCCAGCATTTT. Residues: CAWSRDEKKSNQPQHF.